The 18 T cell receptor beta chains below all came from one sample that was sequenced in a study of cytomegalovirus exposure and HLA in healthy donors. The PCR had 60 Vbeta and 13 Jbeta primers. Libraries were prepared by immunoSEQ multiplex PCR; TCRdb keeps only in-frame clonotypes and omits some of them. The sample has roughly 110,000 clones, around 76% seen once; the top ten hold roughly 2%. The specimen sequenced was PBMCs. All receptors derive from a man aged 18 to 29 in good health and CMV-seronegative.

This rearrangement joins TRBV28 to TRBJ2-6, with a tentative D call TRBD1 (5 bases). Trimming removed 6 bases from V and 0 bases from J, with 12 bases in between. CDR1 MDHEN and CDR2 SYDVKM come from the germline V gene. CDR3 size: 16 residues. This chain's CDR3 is CASRRQGSSGANVLTF. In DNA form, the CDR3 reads TGTGCCAGCAGACGCCAGGGCAGCTCTGGGGCCAACGTCCTGACTTTC. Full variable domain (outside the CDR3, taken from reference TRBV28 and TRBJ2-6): DVKVTQSSRYLVKRTGEKVFLECVQDMDHENMFWYRQDPGLGLRLIYFSYDVKMKEKGDIPEGYSVSREKKERFSLILESASTNQTSMYLCASRRQGSSGANVLTFGAGSRLTVL.

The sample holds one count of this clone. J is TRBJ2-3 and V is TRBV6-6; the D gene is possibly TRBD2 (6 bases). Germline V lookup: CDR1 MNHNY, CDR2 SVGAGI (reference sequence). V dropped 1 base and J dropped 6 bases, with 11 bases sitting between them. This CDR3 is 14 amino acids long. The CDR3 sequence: CASSYLGGKDTQYF. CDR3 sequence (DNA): TGTGCCAGCAGTTACTTGGGGGGAAAGGATACGCAGTATTTT.

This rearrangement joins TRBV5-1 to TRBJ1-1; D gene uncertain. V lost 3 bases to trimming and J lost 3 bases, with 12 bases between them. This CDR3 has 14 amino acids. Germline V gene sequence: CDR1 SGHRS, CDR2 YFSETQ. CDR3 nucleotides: TGCGCCAGCAGCTCCGTTTCGGGGTACACTGAAGCTTTCTTT. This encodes CASSSVSGYTEAFF.

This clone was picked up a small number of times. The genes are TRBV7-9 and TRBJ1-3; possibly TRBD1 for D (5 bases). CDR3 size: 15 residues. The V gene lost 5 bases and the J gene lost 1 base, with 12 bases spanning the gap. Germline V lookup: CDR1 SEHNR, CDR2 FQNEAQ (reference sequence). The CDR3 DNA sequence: TGTGCCAGCAGCCCCTCGTCAGGGTCTGGAAACACCATATATTTT. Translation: CASSPSSGSGNTIYF. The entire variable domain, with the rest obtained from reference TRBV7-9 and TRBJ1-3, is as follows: DTGVSQNPRHKITKRGQNVTFRCDPISEHNRLYWYRQTLGQGPEFLTYFQNEAQLEKSRLLSDRFSAERPKGSFSTLEIQRTEQGDSAMYLCASSPSSGSGNTIYFGEGSWLTVV.

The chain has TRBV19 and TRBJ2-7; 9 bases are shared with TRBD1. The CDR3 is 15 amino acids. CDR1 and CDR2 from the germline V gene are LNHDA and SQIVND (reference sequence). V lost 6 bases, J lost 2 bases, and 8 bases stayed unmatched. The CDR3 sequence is CASSRPGTGPYEQYF. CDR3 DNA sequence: TGTGCCAGTAGCCGACCTGGGACAGGGCCCTACGAGCAGTACTTC.

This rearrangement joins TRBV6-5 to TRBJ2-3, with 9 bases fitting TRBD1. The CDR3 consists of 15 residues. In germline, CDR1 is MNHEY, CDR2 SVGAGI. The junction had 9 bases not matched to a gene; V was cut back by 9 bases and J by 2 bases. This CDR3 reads CASGTGDRDTDTQYF. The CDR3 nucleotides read TGTGCCAGTGGGACCGGGGACAGGGACACAGATACGCAGTATTTT.

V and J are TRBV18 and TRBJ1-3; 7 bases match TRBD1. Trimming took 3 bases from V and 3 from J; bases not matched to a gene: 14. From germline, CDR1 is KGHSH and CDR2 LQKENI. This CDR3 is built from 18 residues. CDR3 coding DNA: TGTGCCAGCTCACCGTTGAGTCCTACAGGGGCAGGTGGAAACACCATATATTTT. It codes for CASSPLSPTGAGGNTIYF. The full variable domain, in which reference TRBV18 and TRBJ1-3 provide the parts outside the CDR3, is NAGVMQNPRHLVRRRGQEARLRCSPMKGHSHVYWYRQLPEEGLKFMVYLQKENIIDESGMPKERFSAEFPKEGPSILRIQQVVRGDSAAYFCASSPLSPTGAGGNTIYFGEGSWLTVV.

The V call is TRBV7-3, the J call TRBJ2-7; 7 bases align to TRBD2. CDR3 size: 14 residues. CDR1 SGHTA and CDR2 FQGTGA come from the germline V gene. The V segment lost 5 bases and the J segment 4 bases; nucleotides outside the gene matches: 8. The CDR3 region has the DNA TGTGCCAGCAGCACCTCAGCGGGGCCTTACGAGCAGTACTTC. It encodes CASSTSAGPYEQYF.

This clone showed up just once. CDR3 residues: CASSQEAQTEAFF. CDR3 coding DNA: TGTGCCAGCTCTCAAGAGGCGCAGACTGAAGCTTTCTTT. The V gene is TRBV18, the J gene TRBJ1-1; D is undetermined. There are 13 residues in the CDR3. The V gene's germline CDR1 is KGHSH and CDR2 LQKENI. Between the trimmed V and J ends, which lost 6 bases and 5 bases, there was a span of 13 bases. Combining the CDR3 with reference TRBV18 and TRBJ1-1 gives the whole variable domain NAGVMQNPRHLVRRRGQEARLRCSPMKGHSHVYWYRQLPEEGLKFMVYLQKENIIDESGMPKERFSAEFPKEGPSILRIQQVVRGDSAAYFCASSQEAQTEAFFGQGTRLTVV.

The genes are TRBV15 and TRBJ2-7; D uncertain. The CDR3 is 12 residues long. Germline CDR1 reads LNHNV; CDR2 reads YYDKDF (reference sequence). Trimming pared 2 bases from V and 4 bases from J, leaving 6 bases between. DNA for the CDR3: TGTGCCACCAGCAGAACGAGTTACGAGCAGTACTTC. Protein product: CATSRTSYEQYF.

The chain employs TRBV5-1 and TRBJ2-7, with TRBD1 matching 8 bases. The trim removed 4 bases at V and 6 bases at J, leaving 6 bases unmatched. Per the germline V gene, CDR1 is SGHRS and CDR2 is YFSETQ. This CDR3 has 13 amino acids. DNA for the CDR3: TGCGCCAGCAGCCCGACAGGGGTCGGCGAGCAGTACTTC. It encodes CASSPTGVGEQYF.

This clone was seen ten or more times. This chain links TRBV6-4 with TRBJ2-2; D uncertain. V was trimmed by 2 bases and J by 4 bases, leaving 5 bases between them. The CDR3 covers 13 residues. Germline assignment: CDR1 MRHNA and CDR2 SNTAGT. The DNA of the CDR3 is TGTGCCAGCAGTGACAGGAGCACCGGGGAGCTGTTTTTT. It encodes CASSDRSTGELFF.

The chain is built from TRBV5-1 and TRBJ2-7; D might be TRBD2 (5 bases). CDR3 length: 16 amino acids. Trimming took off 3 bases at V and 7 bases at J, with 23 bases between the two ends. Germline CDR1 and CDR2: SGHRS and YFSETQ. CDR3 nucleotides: TGCGCCAGCAGCTCGGACCCGGGCGGAGGTACTATTGAGCAGTACTTC. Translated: CASSSDPGGGTIEQYF.

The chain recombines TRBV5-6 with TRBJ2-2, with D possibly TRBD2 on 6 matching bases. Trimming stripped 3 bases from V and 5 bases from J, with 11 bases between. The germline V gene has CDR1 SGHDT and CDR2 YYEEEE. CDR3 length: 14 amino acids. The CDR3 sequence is CASSSGLMTGELFF. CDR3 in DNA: TGTGCCAGCAGCTCGGGACTCATGACCGGGGAGCTGTTTTTT.

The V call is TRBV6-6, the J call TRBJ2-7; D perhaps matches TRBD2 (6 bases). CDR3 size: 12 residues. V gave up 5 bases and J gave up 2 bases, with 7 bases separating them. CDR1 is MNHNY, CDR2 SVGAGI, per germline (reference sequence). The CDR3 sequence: CASSGGAYEQYF. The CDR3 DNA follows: TGTGCCAGCAGTGGCGGGGCCTACGAGCAGTACTTC.

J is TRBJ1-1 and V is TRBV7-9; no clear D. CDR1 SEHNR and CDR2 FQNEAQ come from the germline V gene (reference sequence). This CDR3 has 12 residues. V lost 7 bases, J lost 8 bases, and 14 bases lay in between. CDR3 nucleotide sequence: TGTGCCAGCACCAACATGTGGGCGGAAGCTTTCTTT. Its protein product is CASTNMWAEAFF.

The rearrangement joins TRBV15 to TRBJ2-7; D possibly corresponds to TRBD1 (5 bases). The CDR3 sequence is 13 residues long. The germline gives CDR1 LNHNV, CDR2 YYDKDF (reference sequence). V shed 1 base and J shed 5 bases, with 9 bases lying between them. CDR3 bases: TGTGCCACCAGCAGAGTAGGCAGGGACGAGCAGTACTTC. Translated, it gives CATSRVGRDEQYF.

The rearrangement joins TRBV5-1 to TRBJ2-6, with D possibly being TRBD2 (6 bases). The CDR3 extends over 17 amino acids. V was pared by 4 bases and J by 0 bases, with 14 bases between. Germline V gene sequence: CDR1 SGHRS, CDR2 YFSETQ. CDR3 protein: CASSPLVGGSGANVLTF. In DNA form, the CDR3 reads TGCGCCAGCAGCCCTCTGGTGGGGGGCTCTGGGGCCAACGTCCTGACTTTC.